This T cell receptor beta chain was identified in a study of cytomegalovirus exposure and HLA in healthy donors. Study-level points and caveats: Earlier analysis yielded a pattern in which most TCR beta V segments were productive about 90% or about 30% of the time. Later work associated 16,951 TCR beta sequences with HLA alleles at 0.05 false discovery rate.

The V segment lost 5 bases and the J segment 3 bases; nucleotides outside the gene matches: 9. The CDR3 sequence is 17 residues long. Per germline, CDR1 SGHTA and CDR2 FQGNSA. PCR was performed using 60 Vbeta and 13 Jbeta primers. Profiling relied on immunoSEQ multiplex PCR, and the TCRdb table lists in-frame clones only, not all of them. Altogether approximately 59,000 clones are present, 60% to 70% being singletons, with the ten largest covering 15% to 20%. Comments on this clone: Its cognate antigen is unknown.

The source material was PBMCs. The J gene is TRBJ2-2, the V gene TRBV7-2; 10 bases map to TRBD1. This clonotype originated in a man aged 35 to 55 in good health and CMV-seropositive. In nucleotides, the CDR3 is TGTGCCAGCAGCCATCCGAGGACAGGGGGGGACACCGGGGAGCTGTTTTTT. Its protein product is CASSHPRTGGDTGELFF. The whole variable domain, filled in from reference TRBV7-2 and TRBJ2-2, reads GAGVSQSPSNKVTEKGKDVELRCDPISGHTALYWYRQSLGQGLEFLIYFQGNSAPDKSGLPSDRFSAERTGGSVSTLTIQRTQQEDSAVYLCASSHPRTGGDTGELFFGEGSRLTVL.